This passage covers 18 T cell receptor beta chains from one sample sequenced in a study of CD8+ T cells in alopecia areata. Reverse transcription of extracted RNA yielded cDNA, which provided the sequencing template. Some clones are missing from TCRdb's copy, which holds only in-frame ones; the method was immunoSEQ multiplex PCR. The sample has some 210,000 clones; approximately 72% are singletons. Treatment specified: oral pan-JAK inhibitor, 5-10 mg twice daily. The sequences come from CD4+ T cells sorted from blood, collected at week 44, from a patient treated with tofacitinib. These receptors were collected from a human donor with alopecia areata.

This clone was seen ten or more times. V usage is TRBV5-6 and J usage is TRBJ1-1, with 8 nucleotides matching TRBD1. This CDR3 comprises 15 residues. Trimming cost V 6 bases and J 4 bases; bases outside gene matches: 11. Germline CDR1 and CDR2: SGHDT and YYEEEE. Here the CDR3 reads CASNSWIDRGTEAFF. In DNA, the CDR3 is TGTGCCAGCAACTCATGGATCGACAGGGGCACTGAAGCTTTCTTT.

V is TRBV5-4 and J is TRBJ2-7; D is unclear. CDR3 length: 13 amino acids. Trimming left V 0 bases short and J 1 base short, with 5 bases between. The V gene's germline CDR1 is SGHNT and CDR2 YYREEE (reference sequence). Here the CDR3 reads CASSLASSYEQYF. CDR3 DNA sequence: TGTGCCAGCAGCTTGGCCTCATCCTACGAGCAGTACTTC.

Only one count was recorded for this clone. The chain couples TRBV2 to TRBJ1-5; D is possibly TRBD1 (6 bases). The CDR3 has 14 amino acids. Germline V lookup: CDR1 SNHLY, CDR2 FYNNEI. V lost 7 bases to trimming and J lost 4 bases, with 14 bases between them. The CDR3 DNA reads TGTGCCAGCAAGGGGGACGCCCTGAATCAGCCCCAGCATTTT. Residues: CASKGDALNQPQHF.

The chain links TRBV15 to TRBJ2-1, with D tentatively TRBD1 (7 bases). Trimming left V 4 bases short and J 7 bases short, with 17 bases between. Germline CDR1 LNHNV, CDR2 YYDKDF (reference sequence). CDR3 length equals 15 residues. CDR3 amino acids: CATSNRDRLDNEQFF. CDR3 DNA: TGTGCCACCAGCAACCGGGACAGACTAGATAATGAGCAGTTCTTC.

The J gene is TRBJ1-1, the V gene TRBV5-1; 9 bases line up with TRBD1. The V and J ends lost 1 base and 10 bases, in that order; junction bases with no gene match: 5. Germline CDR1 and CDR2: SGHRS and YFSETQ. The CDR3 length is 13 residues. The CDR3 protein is CASSLTGGFGAFF. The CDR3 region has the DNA TGCGCCAGCAGCTTGACAGGGGGCTTTGGAGCTTTCTTT. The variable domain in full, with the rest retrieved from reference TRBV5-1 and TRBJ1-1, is KAGVTQTPRYLIKTRGQQVTLSCSPISGHRSVSWYQQTPGQGLQFLFEYFSETQRNKGNFPGRFSGRQFSNSRSEMNVSTLELGDSALYLCASSLTGGFGAFFGQGTRLTVV.

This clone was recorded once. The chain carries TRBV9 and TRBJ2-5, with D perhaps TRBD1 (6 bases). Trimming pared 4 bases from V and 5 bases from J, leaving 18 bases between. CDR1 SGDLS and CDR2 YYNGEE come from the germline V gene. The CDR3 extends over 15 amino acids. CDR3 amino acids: CASSPENTGFETQYF. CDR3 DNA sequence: TGTGCCAGCAGCCCAGAGAATACAGGGTTTGAGACCCAGTACTTC.

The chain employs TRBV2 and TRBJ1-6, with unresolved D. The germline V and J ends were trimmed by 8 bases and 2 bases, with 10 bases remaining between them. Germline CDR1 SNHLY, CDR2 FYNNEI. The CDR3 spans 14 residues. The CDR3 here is CASRGAPYNSPLHF. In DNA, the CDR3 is TGTGCCAGCCGCGGAGCCCCCTATAATTCACCCCTCCACTTT.

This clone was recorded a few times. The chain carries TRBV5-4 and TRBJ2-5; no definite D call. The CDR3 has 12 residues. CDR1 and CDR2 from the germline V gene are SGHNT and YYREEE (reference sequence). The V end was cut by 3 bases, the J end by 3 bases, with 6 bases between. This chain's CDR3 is CASSSKEETQYF. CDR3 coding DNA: TGTGCCAGCAGCTCAAAGGAAGAGACCCAGTACTTC.

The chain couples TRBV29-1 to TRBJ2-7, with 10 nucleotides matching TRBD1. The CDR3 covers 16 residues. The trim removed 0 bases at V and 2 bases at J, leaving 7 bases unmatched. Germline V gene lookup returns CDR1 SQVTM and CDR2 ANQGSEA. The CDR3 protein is CSVEERDRGPTYEQYF. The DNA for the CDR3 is TGCAGCGTTGAAGAAAGGGACAGGGGCCCGACCTACGAGCAGTACTTC.

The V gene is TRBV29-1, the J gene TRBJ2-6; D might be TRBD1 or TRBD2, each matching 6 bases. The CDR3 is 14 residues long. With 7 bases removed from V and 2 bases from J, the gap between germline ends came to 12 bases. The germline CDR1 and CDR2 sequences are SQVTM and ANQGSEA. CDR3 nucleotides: TGCAGCGCTAAGGAGGGGGCTGGGGCCAACGTCCTGACTTTC. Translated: CSAKEGAGANVLTF. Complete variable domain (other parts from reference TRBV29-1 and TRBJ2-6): SAVISQKPSRDICQRGTSLTIQCQVDSQVTMMFWYRQQPGQSLTLIATANQGSEATYESGFVIDKFPISRPNLTFSTLTVSNMSPEDSSIYLCSAKEGAGANVLTFGAGSRLTVL.

The CDR3 DNA follows: TGTGCCAGCAGTTTGACCAGGAACTATGGCTACACCTTC. Translating gives CASSLTRNYGYTF. The rearrangement uses TRBV27 and TRBJ1-2; D is unclear. V shed 3 bases and J shed 2 bases, with 7 bases lying between them. CDR3 size: 13 residues. CDR1 MNHEY and CDR2 SMNVEV come from the germline V gene (reference sequence).

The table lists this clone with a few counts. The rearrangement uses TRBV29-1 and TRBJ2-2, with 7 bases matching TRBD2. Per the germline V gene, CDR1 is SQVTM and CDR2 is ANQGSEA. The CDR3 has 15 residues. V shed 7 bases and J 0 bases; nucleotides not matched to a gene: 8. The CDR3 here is CSAQSGTTNTGELFF. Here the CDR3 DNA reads TGCAGCGCCCAATCCGGGACTACGAACACCGGGGAGCTGTTTTTT.

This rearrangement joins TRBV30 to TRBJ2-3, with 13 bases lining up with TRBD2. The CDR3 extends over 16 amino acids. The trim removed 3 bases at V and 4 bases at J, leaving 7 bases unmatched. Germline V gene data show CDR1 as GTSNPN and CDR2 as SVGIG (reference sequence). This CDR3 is CAWSAGGTSGADTQYF. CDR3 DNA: TGTGCCTGGAGCGCAGGGGGGACTAGCGGGGCAGATACGCAGTATTTT.

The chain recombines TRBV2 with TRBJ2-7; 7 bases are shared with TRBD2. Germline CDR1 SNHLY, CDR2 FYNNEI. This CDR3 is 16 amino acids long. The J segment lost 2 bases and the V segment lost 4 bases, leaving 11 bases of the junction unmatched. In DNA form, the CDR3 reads TGTGCCAGCAGTGGCGCAGGAAGCGGGGTACCCTACGAGCAGTACTTC. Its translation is CASSGAGSGVPYEQYF.

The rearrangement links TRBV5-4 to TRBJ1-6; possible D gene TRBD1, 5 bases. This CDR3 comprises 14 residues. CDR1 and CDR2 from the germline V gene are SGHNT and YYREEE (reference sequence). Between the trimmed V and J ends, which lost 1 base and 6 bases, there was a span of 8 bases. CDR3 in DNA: TGTGCCAGCAGCTTGTTCCAGGGTAATTCACCCCTCCACTTT. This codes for CASSLFQGNSPLHF.

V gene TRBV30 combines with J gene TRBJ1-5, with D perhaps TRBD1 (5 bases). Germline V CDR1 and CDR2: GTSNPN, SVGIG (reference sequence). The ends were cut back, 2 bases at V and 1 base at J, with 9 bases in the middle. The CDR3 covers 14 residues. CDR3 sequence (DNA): TGTGCCTGGAGTAAAGGGGCCAGCAATCAGCCCCAGCATTTT. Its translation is CAWSKGASNQPQHF.

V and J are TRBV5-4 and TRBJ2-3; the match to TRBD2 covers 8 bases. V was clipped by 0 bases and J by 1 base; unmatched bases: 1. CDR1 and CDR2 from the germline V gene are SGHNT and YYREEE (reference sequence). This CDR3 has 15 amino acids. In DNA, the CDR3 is TGTGCCAGCAGCTTGGAACTAGCGGGCACAGATACGCAGTATTTT. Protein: CASSLELAGTDTQYF.

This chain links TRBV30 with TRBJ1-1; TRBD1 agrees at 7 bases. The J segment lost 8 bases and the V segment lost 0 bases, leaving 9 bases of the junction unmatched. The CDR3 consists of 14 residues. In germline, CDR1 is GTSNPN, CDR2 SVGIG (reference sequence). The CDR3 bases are TGTGCCTGGAGTGTAGGACAGGCCAACTTCGAAGCTTTCTTT. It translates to CAWSVGQANFEAFF.